Each of the 14 T cell receptor beta chains below was sequenced from the same sample in a study of human T cells and chemical hapten exposure. MiXCR, applied by TCRdb to the RACE reads, yields one record per CDR3 protein. The sample shows 55,000 to 75,000 distinct CDR3 sequences, over 10% of them seen only once. Noted time point: patch test 3, about 24 weeks after DPC sensitization. The treatment here: therapeutic diphenylcyclopropenone sensitization with weekly scalp DPC. Sample: whole blood, taken in connection with sensitization to the hapten diphenylcyclopropenone (DPC). All receptors come from a man aged 25 to 40 with alopecia areata. Some clones in this sample may be carry-over from other donors' samples.

The genes are TRBV5-1 and TRBJ2-7; 8 bases fit TRBD1. With 4 bases clipped from V and 1 base from J, the junction kept 10 bases outside the gene matches. Germline V gene lookup returns CDR1 SGHRS and CDR2 YFSETQ. The CDR3 spans 16 residues. The CDR3 region is CASSVGQARPSYEQYF. The CDR3 DNA reads TGCGCCAGCAGCGTGGGACAGGCCCGTCCTTCCTACGAGCAGTACTTC.

Points on this clonotype: Given a much more abundant clone one base away, this may be a read error. The chain couples TRBV2 to TRBJ2-7, with D maybe TRBD1 (5 bases). The CDR3 is made up of 12 amino acids. Germline-derived CDR1 and CDR2 are SNHLY and FYNNEI. As DNA, the CDR3 is TGTGCCAGCAGCCAGGACACCTACGAGCAGGACTTC. Translating gives CASSQDTYEQDF.

The chain joins TRBV9 to TRBJ1-1, with a possible D match to TRBD1 (6 bases). The CDR3 has 13 residues. Deletions cut 4 bases from V and 4 bases from J, with 11 bases between. Germline V lookup: CDR1 SGDLS, CDR2 YYNGEE. DNA of the CDR3: TGTGCCAGCAGCACAGACAGGTTCACTGAAGCTTTCTTT. Amino acid sequence: CASSTDRFTEAFF.

At least ten counts were recorded for this clonotype. This rearrangement joins TRBV5-6 to TRBJ2-7, with D possibly being TRBD1 (6 bases). CDR1 is SGHDT, CDR2 YYEEEE, per germline. V was cut by 2 bases and J by 6 bases, with 15 bases left in between. This CDR3 has 14 residues. The CDR3 DNA follows: TGTGCCAGCAGCTTCTCCCTAACAGGGATCGAGCAGTACTTC. It encodes CASSFSLTGIEQYF.

This clonotype was counted only a few times. The CDR3: CASSYSGTGGQPQHF. CDR3 DNA sequence: TGTGCCAGCAGTTACTCGGGGACTGGGGGTCAGCCCCAGCATTTT. The chain has TRBV6-7 and TRBJ1-5; a weak D match, TRBD1 (5 bases). TRBV6-7 is placed among ORFs of uncertain function. Trimming pared 0 bases from V and 6 bases from J, leaving 12 bases between. This CDR3 region has 15 residues.

This clonotype appeared a few times. The V call is TRBV29-1, the J call TRBJ2-7, with 8 bases fitting TRBD2. The length of the CDR3 is 12 residues. V was pared by 2 bases and J by 6 bases, with 3 bases of the junction left unmatched. CDR1 and CDR2 from the germline V gene are SQVTM and ANQGSEA. DNA of the CDR3: TGCAGCGTTGAAAGCCTAGCGGGCGAGCAGTACTTC. Translated, it gives CSVESLAGEQYF.

Many counts were recorded for this clonotype. The genes are TRBV20-1 and TRBJ2-1; D remains ambiguous. The CDR3 runs to 10 residues. V was cut by 4 bases and J by 10 bases, with 8 bases left in between. CDR1 and CDR2 (germline): DFQATT, SNEGSKA (reference sequence). CDR3 residues: CSAIWVEQFF. CDR3 DNA: TGCAGTGCTATTTGGGTAGAGCAGTTCTTC.

This clonotype has at least ten counts. The chain links TRBV23-1 to TRBJ2-7; TRBD1 aligns across 9 bases. TRBV23-1 is annotated as an ORF whose role is uncertain. Trimming took 4 bases from V and 2 from J; bases not matched to a gene: 9. This CDR3 contains 16 residues. The CDR3 DNA reads as TGCGCCAGCAGTCCCTCGCCGGGACAGGGCACCTACGAGCAGTACTTC. Encoded protein: CASSPSPGQGTYEQYF.

The table lists this clonotype with a few counts. The V gene is TRBV6-1, the J gene TRBJ1-1, with D possibly being TRBD1 (5 bases). Germline V gene lookup returns CDR1 MNHNS and CDR2 SASEGT. Between the trimmed V and J ends, which lost 4 bases and 4 bases, there was a span of 13 bases. The CDR3 runs 14 residues. In DNA form, the CDR3 reads TGTGCCAGCAGTGTGAAGTGGGGGGGCACTGAAGCTTTCTTT. Translation: CASSVKWGGTEAFF.

This clonotype came up many times. The CDR3 is CSVTGESTIYF. The DNA of the CDR3 is TGCAGCGTTACAGGGGAGAGCACCATATATTTT. V usage is TRBV29-1 and J usage is TRBJ1-3, with 7 bases aligning to TRBD1. Germline CDR1 reads SQVTM; CDR2 reads ANQGSEA. With V trimmed by 5 bases and J by 9 bases, 4 bases remained unmatched. The length of the CDR3 is 11 residues.

J is TRBJ1-1 and V is TRBV4-2; maybe TRBD1 (5 bases). Germline V gene lookup returns CDR1 LGHNA and CDR2 YNFKEQ. The germline V and J ends were trimmed by 0 bases and 6 bases, with 20 bases remaining between them. This CDR3 spans 17 amino acids. CDR3 residues: CASSQDARVPRGSEAFF. In nucleotides, the CDR3 is TGTGCCAGCAGCCAAGATGCCCGGGTTCCGAGGGGTTCTGAAGCTTTCTTT.

This clonotype has ten or more counts. The chain links TRBV11-2 to TRBJ1-2, with 12 bases identical to TRBD1. The CDR3 extends over 20 amino acids. Trimming took 5 bases from V and 5 from J; bases not matched to a gene: 21. In germline, CDR1 is SGHAT, CDR2 FQNNGV. The CDR3 protein is CASSAPIGIGTGGAGYGYTF. CDR3 nucleotides: TGTGCCAGCAGCGCACCCATAGGGATCGGGACAGGGGGCGCGGGGTATGGCTACACCTTC.

This clonotype was found many times. J is TRBJ2-2 and V is TRBV12-3 or TRBV12-4; D is undetermined. The CDR3 extends over 12 amino acids. Trimming cost V 2 bases and J 9 bases, with 7 bases left between them. CDR3 bases: TGTGCCAGCAGTTTACACCCTAGGGAGCTGTTTTTT. Its protein product is CASSLHPRELFF.

The rearrangement uses TRBV28 and TRBJ1-2; the D is unclear. V lost 2 bases to trimming and J lost 0 bases, with 7 bases between them. Germline V gives CDR1 MDHEN, CDR2 SYDVKM. CDR3 length: 14 amino acids. The CDR3 sequence: CASSLPAANYGYTF. The CDR3 nucleotides read TGTGCCAGCAGTTTACCGGCAGCTAACTATGGCTACACCTTC.